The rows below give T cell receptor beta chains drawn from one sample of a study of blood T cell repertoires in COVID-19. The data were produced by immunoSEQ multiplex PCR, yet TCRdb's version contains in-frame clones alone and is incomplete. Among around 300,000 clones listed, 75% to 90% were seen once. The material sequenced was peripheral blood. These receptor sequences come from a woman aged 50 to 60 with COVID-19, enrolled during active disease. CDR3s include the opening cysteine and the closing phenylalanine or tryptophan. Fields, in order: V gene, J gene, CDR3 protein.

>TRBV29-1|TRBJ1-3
CSVEEWAGRNTIYF
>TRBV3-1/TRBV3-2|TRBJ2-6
CASSLIPSGANVLTF
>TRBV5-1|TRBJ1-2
CASSLGQGAFGYTF
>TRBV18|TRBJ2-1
CASCGSGAGNEQFF
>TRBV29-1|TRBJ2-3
CSVAAGGVTDTQYF
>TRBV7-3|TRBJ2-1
CASSLSPSGIGDEQFF
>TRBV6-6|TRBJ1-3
CASSLFGNTIYF
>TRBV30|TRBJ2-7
CAWSVRVGEQYF
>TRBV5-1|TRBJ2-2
CASSLGTSGRARTGELFF
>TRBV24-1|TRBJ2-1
CATSDFPLAGVANEQFF
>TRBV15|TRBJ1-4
CATSRPGRGLGTNEKLFF
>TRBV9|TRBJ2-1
CASSVPTSGGPYNEQFF
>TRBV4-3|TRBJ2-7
CASSQGTAGEGYEQYF
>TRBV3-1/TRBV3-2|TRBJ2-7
CASSNRWGRGTYEQYF
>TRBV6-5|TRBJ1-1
CASSYSGGYWGTEAFF
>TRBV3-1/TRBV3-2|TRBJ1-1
CASSQNRGSFF
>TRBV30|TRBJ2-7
CAGKTSGRSSMYEQYF
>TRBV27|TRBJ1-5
CASSLSSPRTGVWTDSNQPQHF
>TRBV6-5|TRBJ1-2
CASRGNTGLHGYTF
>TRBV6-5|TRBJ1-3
CASSNGGSSGNTIYF
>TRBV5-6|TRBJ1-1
CASSLLGARVTEAFF
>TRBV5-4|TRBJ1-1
CATHRDSRTEAFF
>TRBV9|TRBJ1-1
CASSTEGSSQNTEAFF
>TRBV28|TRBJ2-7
CASSTLGGERVYEQYF
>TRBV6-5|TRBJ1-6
CASRKGQQTNSPLHF
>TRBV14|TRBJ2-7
CASSHTRGSRQYF
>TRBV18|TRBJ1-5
CASSPNLGNRDQPQHF
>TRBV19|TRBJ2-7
CASSPGTSGSRSSYEQYF
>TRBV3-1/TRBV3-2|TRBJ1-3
CASSQSGGNTIYF
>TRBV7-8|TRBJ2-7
CASSPLAGAFREQYF
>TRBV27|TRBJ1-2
CASSSTGGLYGYTF
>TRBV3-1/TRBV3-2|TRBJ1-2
CASSQAGQGYTF
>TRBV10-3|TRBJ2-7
CAISEGLPGGSHEQYF
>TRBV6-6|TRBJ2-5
CASRNRVGETQYF
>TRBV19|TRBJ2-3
CASSNRLAGLSTDTQYF
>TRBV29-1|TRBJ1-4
CSVEGDGDNEKLFF
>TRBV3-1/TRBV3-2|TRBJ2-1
CASSQDGSSYNEQFF
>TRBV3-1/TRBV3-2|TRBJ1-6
CASSPGQGISPLHF
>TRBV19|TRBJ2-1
CASSIAWGETYNEQFF
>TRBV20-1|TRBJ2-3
CSASKPAGGSTDTQYF
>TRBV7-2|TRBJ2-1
CASSRLAGGRGEQFF
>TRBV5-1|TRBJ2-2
CASSTRVHNTGELFF
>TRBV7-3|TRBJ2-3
CASSPLGQGGTDTQYF